Listed here are 10 T cell receptor beta chains from one sample, sequenced in a study of identical twins. One entry per CDR3 protein results from TCRdb running MiXCR on the 5' RACE reads. The table lists 1,800,000 or so distinct CDR3 sequences, around a third of them singletons. Sequences were obtained from cord blood. All receptors come from a newborn girl in good health.

This clonotype was counted only a few times. The chain joins TRBV12-3 or TRBV12-4 to TRBJ2-1; TRBD2 matches 13 bases. The length of the CDR3 is 15 residues. V trimming: 6 bases; J trimming: 9 bases; junction bases outside the gene matches: 8. The CDR3 DNA reads TGTGCCAGCAGGGCGACTAGCGGGGGGTTCGCTGAGCAGTTCTTC. Amino acids: CASRATSGGFAEQFF.

This clonotype was detected only a few times. The junction does not match germline at one end; this may be a read error. The chain links TRBV13 to TRBJ1-2; D gene ambiguous. This CDR3 is 16 amino acids long. Germline V gene lookup returns CDR1 PRHDT and CDR2 FYEKMQ (reference sequence). Here the CDR3 reads CASSLGMIGANYGYTF. CDR3 DNA sequence: TGTGCCAGCAGCCTAGGCATGATTGGAGCTAACTATGGCTACACCTTC. Full variable domain (missing parts from reference TRBV13 and TRBJ1-2): AAGVIQSPRHLIKEKRETATLKCYPIPRHDTVYWYQQGPGQDPQFLISFYEKMQSDKGSIPDRFSAQQFSDYHSELNMSSLELGDSALYFCASSLGMIGANYGYTFGSGTRLTVV.

The chain links TRBV20-1 to TRBJ1-5; D is uncertain. The V gene's germline CDR1 is DFQATT and CDR2 SNEGSKA (reference sequence). This CDR3 is 15 amino acids long. V was clipped by 3 bases and J by 2 bases, with 14 bases between them. Here the CDR3 reads CSASASMIGNQPQHF. As DNA, the CDR3 is TGCAGTGCTAGCGCGTCGATGATCGGCAATCAGCCCCAGCATTTT.

This clonotype was found a few times. CDR3: CASSYGETYNEQYF. The CDR3 DNA reads as TGCGCCAGCAGTTACGGGGAAACCTACAATGAGCAGTACTTC. The chain links TRBV5-1 to TRBJ2-7, with D maybe TRBD2 (5 bases). Germline V lookup: CDR1 SGHRS, CDR2 YFSETQ. The CDR3 runs 14 residues. V was trimmed by 5 bases and J by 7 bases, leaving 19 bases between them.

This chain links TRBV20-1 with TRBJ2-3; 7 bases line up with TRBD1. Germline trimming cut 6 bases from V and 6 bases from J; bases unmatched to any gene: 12. The V gene's germline CDR1 is DFQATT and CDR2 SNEGSKA (reference sequence). The CDR3 extends over 14 amino acids. The CDR3 loop is CSAQPGQSKDTQYF. Written as DNA, the CDR3 is TGCAGTGCCCAGCCGGGACAGTCGAAGGATACGCAGTATTTT.

The chain uses TRBV29-1 and TRBJ2-3; D is possibly TRBD1 (5 bases). V gave up 4 bases and J gave up 4 bases, with 18 bases separating them. CDR1 is SQVTM and CDR2 is ANQGSEA in the germline V gene. The CDR3 runs to 15 residues. This CDR3 is CSVAILGVHADTQYF. In nucleotides, the CDR3 is TGCAGCGTTGCCATTCTAGGGGTTCATGCAGATACGCAGTATTTT.

Only a few counts were recorded for this clonotype. V gene TRBV20-1 combines with J gene TRBJ2-6, with D maybe TRBD2 (5 bases). The germline CDR1 and CDR2 sequences are DFQATT and SNEGSKA (reference sequence). This CDR3 spans 15 amino acids. The V gene lost 0 bases and the J gene lost 0 bases, with 6 bases spanning the gap. CDR3 sequence reads: CSARERVSGANVLTF. CDR3 sequence (DNA): TGCAGTGCTAGAGAGCGGGTCTCTGGGGCCAACGTCCTGACTTTC.

V usage is TRBV20-1 and J usage is TRBJ2-2; 7 bases map to TRBD1. Germline trimming cut 0 bases from V and 4 bases from J; bases unmatched to any gene: 2. There are 14 residues in the CDR3. The germline gives CDR1 DFQATT, CDR2 SNEGSKA (reference sequence). The CDR3 loop is CSAREQGSTGELFF. The DNA for the CDR3 is TGCAGTGCTAGAGAACAGGGGTCCACCGGGGAGCTGTTTTTT.

The chain recombines TRBV14 with TRBJ1-2, with unresolved D. Germline loops: CDR1 SGHDN, CDR2 FVKESK. CDR3 length equals 13 residues. V lost 2 bases and J lost 4, with 8 bases in between. The CDR3 DNA sequence: TGTGCCAGCAGCCAAAGTCCAGCCTATGGCTACACCTTC. Its translation is CASSQSPAYGYTF.

This clonotype turned up a few times. The J gene is TRBJ2-5, the V gene TRBV29-1; 13 nucleotides align to TRBD2. Germline values: CDR1 SQVTM, CDR2 ANQGSEA. The CDR3 sequence is 15 residues long. The ends lost 4 bases at V and 2 bases at J; junction bases unmatched: 4. The CDR3 protein is CSVGTSGSRQETQYF. CDR3 bases: TGCAGCGTTGGGACTAGCGGGAGCCGGCAAGAGACCCAGTACTTC. Full variable domain (rest looked up from reference TRBV29-1 and TRBJ2-5): SAVISQKPSRDICQRGTSLTIQCQVDSQVTMMFWYRQQPGQSLTLIATANQGSEATYESGFVIDKFPISRPNLTFSTLTVSNMSPEDSSIYLCSVGTSGSRQETQYFGPGTRLLVL.